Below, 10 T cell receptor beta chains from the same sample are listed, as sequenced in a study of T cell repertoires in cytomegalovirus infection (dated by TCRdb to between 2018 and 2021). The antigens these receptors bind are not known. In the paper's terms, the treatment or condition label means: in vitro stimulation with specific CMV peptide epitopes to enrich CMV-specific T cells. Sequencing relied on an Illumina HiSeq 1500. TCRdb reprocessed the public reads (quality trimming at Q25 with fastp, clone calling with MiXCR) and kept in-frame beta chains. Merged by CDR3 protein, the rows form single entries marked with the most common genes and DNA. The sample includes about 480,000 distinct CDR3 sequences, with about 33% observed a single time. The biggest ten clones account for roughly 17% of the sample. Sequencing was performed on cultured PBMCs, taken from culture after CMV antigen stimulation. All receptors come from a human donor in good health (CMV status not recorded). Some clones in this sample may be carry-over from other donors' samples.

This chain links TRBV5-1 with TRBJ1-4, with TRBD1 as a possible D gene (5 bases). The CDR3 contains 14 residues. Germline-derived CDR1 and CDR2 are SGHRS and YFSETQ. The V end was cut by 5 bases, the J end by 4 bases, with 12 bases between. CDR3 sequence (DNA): TGCGCCAGCAGGACCGGGACCTTTAATGAAAAACTGTTTTTT. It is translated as CASRTGTFNEKLFF. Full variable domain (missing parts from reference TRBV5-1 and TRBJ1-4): KAGVTQTPRYLIKTRGQQVTLSCSPISGHRSVSWYQQTPGQGLQFLFEYFSETQRNKGNFPGRFSGRQFSNSRSEMNVSTLELGDSALYLCASRTGTFNEKLFFGSGTQLSVL.

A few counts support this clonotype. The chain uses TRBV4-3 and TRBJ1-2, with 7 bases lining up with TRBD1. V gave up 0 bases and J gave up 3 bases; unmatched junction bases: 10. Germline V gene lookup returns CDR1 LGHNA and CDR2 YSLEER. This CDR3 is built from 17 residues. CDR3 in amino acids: CASSQDLGGDSDYGYTF. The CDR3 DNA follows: TGCGCCAGCAGCCAAGATTTAGGGGGCGATTCCGACTATGGCTACACCTTC.

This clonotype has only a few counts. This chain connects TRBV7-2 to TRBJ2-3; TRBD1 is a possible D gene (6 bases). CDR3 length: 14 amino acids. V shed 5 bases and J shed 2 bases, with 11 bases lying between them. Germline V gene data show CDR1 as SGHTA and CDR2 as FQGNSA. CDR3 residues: CASSRTAFTDTQYF. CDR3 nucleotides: TGTGCCAGCAGCCGGACAGCCTTCACAGATACGCAGTATTTT. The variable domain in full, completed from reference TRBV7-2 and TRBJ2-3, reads GAGVSQSPSNKVTEKGKDVELRCDPISGHTALYWYRQSLGQGLEFLIYFQGNSAPDKSGLPSDRFSAERTGGSVSTLTIQRTQQEDSAVYLCASSRTAFTDTQYFGPGTRLTVL.

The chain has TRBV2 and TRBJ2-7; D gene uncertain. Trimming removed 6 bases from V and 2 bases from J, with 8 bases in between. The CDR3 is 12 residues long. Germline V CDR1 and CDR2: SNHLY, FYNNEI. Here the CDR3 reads CASRGSAYEQYV. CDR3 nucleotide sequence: TGTGCCAGCAGGGGATCGGCCTACGAGCAGTACGTC.

This CDR3 reads CSAGRLAGVGRKYEQYF. CDR3 sequence (DNA): TGCAGTGCCGGTCGACTAGCGGGAGTGGGGCGAAAGTACGAGCAGTACTTC. The gene calls are TRBV20-1 and TRBJ2-7; 12 bases align to TRBD2. Germline V gene data show CDR1 as DFQATT and CDR2 as SNEGSKA (reference sequence). The junction had 16 bases not matched to a gene; V was cut back by 6 bases and J by 4 bases. The CDR3 consists of 17 residues.

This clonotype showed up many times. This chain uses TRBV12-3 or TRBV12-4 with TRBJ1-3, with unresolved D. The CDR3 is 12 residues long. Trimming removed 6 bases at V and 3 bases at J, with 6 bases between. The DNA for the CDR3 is TGTGCCAGCAGCTTGGGTGGAAACACCATATATTTT. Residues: CASSLGGNTIYF.

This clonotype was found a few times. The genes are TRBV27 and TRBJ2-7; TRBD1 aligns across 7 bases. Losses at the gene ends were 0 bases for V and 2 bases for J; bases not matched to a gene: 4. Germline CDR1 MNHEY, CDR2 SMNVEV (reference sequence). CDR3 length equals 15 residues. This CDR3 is CASSLSGQFAYEQYV. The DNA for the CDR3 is TGTGCCAGCAGTTTATCGGGACAGTTCGCCTACGAGCAGTACGTC.

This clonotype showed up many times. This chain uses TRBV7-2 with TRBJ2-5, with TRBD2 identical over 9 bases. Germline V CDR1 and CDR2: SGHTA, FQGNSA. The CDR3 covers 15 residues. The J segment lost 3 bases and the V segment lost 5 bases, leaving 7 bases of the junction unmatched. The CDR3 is CASSVSGSREETQYF. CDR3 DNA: TGTGCCAGCAGCGTTAGCGGGAGTCGGGAAGAGACCCAGTACTTC.

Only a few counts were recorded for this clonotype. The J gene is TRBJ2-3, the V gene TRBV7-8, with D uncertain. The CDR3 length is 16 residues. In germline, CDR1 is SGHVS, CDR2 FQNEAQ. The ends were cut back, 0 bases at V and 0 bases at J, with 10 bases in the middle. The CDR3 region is CASSLATRSSTDTQYF. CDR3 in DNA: TGTGCCAGCAGCTTAGCGACAAGGAGCAGCACAGATACGCAGTATTTT.

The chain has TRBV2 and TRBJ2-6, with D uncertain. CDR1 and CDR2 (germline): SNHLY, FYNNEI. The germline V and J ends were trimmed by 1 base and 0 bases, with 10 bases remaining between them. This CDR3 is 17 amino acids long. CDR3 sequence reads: CASSEGGQISGANVLTF. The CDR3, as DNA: TGTGCCAGCAGTGAAGGTGGGCAGATCTCTGGGGCCAACGTCCTGACTTTC.